This record concerns one TCR beta chain sequence. This table comes from immunoSEQ multiplex PCR, and its TCRdb copy is limited to in-frame clones, with some not included. The sample has about 200,000 clones; around 94% are singletons. These data belong to a study of T cell responses to AZD1222 COVID-19 vaccine. The CDR3 extends over 16 amino acids. V was clipped by 1 base and J by 5 bases; unmatched bases: 8. Germline V gene lookup returns CDR1 SEHNR and CDR2 FQNEAQ (reference sequence). The material sequenced was peripheral blood, taken 28 days after the second dose of the MenACWY control vaccine. This sequence originates from an adult who received the MenACWY meningococcal vaccine as a control. This chain uses TRBV7-9 with TRBJ2-1; TRBD1 aligns across 7 bases. CDR3 sequence reads: CASSLVSGTENNEQFF. CDR3 bases: TGTGCCAGCAGCTTAGTATCCGGGACAGAGAACAATGAGCAGTTCTTC.